The text below deals with one T cell receptor beta chain. This sample is part of a study of control samples from healthy donors and cancer patients. TCRdb keeps only in-frame clones here, not all; method: immunoSEQ multiplex PCR. The sample includes under 85,000 clones, around 83% seen only once; the top ten take approximately 10%. The CDR3 contains 15 residues. CDR1 is MDHEN, CDR2 SYDVKM, per germline. The V and J ends lost 3 bases and 3 bases, in that order; junction bases with no gene match: 1. The receptor comes from a man between 60 and 75 years old with head and neck cancer. The chain is built from TRBV28 and TRBJ2-3; 12 nucleotides align to TRBD2. Sequencing was carried out using PBMCs. In DNA form, the CDR3 reads TGTGCCAGCAGTTTCCTAGCGGGAGGGACAGATACGCAGTATTTT. This codes for CASSFLAGGTDTQYF.